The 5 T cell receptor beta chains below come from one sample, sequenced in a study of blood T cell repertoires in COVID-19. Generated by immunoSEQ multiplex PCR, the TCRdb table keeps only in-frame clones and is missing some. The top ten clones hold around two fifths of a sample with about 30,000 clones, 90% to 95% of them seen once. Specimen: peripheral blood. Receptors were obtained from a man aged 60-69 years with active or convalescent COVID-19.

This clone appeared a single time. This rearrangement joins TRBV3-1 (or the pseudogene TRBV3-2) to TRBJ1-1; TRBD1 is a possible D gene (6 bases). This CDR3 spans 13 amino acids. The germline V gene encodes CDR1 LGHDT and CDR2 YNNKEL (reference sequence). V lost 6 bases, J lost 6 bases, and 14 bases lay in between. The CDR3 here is CASRAKQGSEAFF. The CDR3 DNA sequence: TGTGCCAGCAGGGCGAAACAGGGTTCTGAAGCTTTCTTT.

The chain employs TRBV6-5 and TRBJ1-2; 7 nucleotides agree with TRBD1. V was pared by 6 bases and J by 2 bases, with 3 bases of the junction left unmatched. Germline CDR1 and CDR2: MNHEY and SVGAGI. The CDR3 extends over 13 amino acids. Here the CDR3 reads CASRAGGNYGYTF. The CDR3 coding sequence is TGTGCCAGCAGAGCAGGGGGGAACTATGGCTACACCTTC.

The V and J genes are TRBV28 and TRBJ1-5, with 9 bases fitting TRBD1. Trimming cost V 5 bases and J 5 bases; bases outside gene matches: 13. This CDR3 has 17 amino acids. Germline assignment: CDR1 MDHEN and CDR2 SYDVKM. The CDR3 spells CASSRLFTGGWDQPQHF. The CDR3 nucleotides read TGTGCCAGCAGTCGGCTATTTACAGGGGGCTGGGATCAGCCCCAGCATTTT.

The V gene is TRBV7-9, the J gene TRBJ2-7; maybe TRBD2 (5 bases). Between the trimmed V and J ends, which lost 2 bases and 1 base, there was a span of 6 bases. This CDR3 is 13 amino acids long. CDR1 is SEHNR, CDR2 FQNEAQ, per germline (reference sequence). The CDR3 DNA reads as TGTGCCAGCAGCTTACGGGGTTCCTACGAGCAGTACTTC. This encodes CASSLRGSYEQYF.

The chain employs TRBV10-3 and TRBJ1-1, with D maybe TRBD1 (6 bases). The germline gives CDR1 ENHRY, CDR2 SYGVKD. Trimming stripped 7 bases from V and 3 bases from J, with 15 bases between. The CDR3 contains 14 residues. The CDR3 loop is CAINNRAADTEAFF. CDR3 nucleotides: TGTGCCATCAATAACAGGGCTGCAGACACTGAAGCTTTCTTT.